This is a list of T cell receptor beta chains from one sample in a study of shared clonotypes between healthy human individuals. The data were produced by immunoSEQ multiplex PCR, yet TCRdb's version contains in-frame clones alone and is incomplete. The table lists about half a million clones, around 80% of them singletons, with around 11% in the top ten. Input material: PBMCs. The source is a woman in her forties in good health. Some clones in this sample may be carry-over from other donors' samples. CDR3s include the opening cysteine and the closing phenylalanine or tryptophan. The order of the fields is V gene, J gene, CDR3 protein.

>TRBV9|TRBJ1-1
CASSVVGGNAEAFF
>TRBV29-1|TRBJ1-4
CSAGPGEKLFF
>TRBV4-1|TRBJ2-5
CASSPRVAGGQETQYF
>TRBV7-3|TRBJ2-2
CASSLTRDTGELFF
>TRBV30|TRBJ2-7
CAWSRTGNYEQYF
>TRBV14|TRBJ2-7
CASSQDRRERSYEQYF
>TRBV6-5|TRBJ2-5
CASSYSGGRETQYF
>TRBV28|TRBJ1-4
CASSRPQGAGEKLFF
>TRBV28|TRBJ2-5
CASINSGRWETQYF
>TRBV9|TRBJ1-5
CASSAGTGIYQPQHF
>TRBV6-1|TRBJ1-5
CASSELVASNQPQHF
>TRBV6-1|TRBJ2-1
CASTKAGVNNEQFF
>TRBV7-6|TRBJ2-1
CASSFSASAGHEQFF
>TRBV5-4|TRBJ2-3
CASSLASTDTQYF